Below are 2 T cell receptor beta chains sequenced from a single sample in a study of OX40 agonist ivuxolimab in advanced cancers. Libraries were prepared through the immunoSEQ multiplex PCR assay. As stored in TCRdb, this immuneACCESS dataset retains in-frame rearrangements with V and J assigned. A fraction of the clones does not appear; measured against another copy, unresolved V genes explain less than half of the discrepancy, and the remainder lacks a known reason. For this sample the table gives about 100,000 clones, of which about 90% were detected only once. The leading ten clones occupy around 1.5% of the sample. Specimen: CD4+ or CD8+ T cells sorted from blood, collected in a trial of the OX40 agonist ivuxolimab. Receptor source: an adult with an advanced solid tumor such as melanoma, head and neck, liver or kidney cancer.

The chain has TRBV10-1 and TRBJ2-3, with D possibly called TRBD1 or TRBD2 (5 bases each). Trimming removed 4 bases from V and 10 bases from J, with 15 bases in between. The CDR3 is made up of 13 amino acids. The V gene's germline CDR1 is WNHNN and CDR2 SYGVQD (reference sequence). CDR3 bases: TGCGCCAGCAGTGTGGGACGATCAGGGCCGCAGTATTTT. This codes for CASSVGRSGPQYF.

This clone was observed once. The V gene is TRBV5-4, the J gene TRBJ1-2; perhaps TRBD1 as D (6 bases). The CDR3 runs to 15 residues. Germline assignment: CDR1 SGHNT and CDR2 YYREEE (reference sequence). The V end was cut by 4 bases, the J end by 5 bases, with 18 bases between. The DNA of the CDR3 is TGTGCCAGCAGCAGGGCTATTGGACAGCAGTATGGCTACACCTTC. It specifies CASSRAIGQQYGYTF. The full variable domain, its missing parts supplied by reference TRBV5-4 and TRBJ1-2, is ETGVTQSPTHLIKTRGQQVTLRCSSQSGHNTVSWYQQALGQGPQFIFQYYREEENGRGNFPPRFSGLQFPNYSSELNVNALELDDSALYLCASSRAIGQQYGYTFGSGTRLTVV.